The source of this T cell receptor (beta chain) is a study of shared clonotypes between healthy human individuals. About the research overall: Plates per donor: three CD4 naive, three CD4 memory, two CD8 naive, one CD8 memory.

In the case of this clone: Additional DNA sequences in this sample encode the identical CDR3.

Trimming took 6 bases from V and 2 from J, leaving 11 bases between them. The germline V gene encodes CDR1 SQVTM and CDR2 ANQGSEA. The CDR3 has 12 amino acids. Each PCR replicate from the sorted subsets contained roughly 210 ng DNA, which is tens of thousands of T cell genomes. Produced via immunoSEQ multiplex PCR; TCRdb's table is partial and in-frame only. The sample has about 2.1 million clones, approximately 92% seen once. CD45RO-negative CD8 cells positively selected for CCR7 made up the naive population, which excluded terminally differentiated effector memory CD45RA+ cells. This chain uses TRBV29-1 with TRBJ2-7; a possible D gene is TRBD2 (5 bases). The sample was naive CD8+ T cells from PBMCs. The TCR comes from a man younger than 35 in good health. Some clones in this sample may be carry-over from other donors' samples. The CDR3 here is CSVLSGAYEQYF. The CDR3 DNA follows: TGCAGCGTGTTATCCGGGGCCTACGAGCAGTACTTC.